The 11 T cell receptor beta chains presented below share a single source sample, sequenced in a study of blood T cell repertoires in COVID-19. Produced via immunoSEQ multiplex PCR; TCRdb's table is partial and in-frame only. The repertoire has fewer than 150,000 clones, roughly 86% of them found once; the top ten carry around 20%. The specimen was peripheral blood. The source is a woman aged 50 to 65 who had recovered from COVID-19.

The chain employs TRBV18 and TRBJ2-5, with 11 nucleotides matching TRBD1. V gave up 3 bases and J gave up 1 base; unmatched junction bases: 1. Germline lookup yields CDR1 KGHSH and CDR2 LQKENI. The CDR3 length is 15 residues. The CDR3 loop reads CASSPGTGGQETQYF. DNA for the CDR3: TGTGCCAGCTCACCGGGGACAGGGGGCCAAGAGACCCAGTACTTC.

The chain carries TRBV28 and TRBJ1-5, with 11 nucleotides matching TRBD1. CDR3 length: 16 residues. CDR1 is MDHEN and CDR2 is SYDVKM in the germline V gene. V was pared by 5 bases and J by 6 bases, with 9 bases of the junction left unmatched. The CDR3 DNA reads TGTGCCAGCAGTCTGGCCGGGACAGGGGGAACTCAGCCCCAGCATTTT. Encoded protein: CASSLAGTGGTQPQHF.

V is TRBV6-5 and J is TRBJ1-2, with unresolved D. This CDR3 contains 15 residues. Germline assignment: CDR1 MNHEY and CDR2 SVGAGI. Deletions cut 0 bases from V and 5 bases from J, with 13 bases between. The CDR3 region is CASSYSGRRTYGYTF. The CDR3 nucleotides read TGTGCCAGCAGTTACTCCGGCAGGCGCACATATGGCTACACCTTC.

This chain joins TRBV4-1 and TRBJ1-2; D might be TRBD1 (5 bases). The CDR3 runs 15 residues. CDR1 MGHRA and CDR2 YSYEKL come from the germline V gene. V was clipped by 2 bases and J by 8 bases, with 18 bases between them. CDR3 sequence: CASSQSSRETFGYTF. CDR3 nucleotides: TGCGCCAGCAGCCAAAGCTCCAGGGAAACATTCGGCTACACCTTC.

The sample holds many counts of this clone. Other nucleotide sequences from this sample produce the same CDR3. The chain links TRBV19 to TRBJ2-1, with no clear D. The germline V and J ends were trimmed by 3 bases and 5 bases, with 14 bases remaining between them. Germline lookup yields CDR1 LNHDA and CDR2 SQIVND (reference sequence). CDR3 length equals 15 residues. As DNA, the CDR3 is TGTGCCAGTAGTATCGGCCCCTTGGAGCACAATGAGCAGTTCTTC. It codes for CASSIGPLEHNEQFF.

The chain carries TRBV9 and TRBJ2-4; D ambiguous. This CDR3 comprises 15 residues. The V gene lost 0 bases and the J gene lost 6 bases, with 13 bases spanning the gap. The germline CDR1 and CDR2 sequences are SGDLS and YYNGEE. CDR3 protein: CASSVAAAGTNIQYF. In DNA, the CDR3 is TGTGCCAGCAGCGTAGCGGCCGCAGGTACAAACATTCAGTACTTC.

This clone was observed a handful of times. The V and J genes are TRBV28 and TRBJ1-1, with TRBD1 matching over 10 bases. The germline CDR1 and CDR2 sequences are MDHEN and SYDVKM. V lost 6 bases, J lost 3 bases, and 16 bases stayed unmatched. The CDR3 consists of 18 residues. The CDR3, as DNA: TGTGCCAGCAGCTTCGATTCGCCGACAGGGGGCTGGCACACTGAAGCTTTCTTT. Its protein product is CASSFDSPTGGWHTEAFF.

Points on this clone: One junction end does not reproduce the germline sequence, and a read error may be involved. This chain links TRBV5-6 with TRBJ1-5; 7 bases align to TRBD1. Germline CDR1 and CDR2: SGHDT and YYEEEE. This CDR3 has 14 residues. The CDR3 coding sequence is TGTGCCAGCAGTTTGGGACAGACCAATCAGCCCCAGCATTTT. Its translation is CASSLGQTNQPQHF.

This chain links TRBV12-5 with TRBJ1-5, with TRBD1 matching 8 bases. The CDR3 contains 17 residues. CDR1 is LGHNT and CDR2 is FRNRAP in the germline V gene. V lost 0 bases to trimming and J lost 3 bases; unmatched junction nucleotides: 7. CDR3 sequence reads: CASGLVLDRGFNQPQHF. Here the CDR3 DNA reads TGTGCTAGTGGTTTGGTACTCGACAGGGGATTCAATCAGCCCCAGCATTTT.

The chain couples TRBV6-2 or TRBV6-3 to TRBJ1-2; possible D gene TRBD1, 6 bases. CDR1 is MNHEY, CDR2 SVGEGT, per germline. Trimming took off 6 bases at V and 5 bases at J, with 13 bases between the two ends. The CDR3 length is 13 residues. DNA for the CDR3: TGTGCCAGCAGCCCCGGGACAACATATGGCTACACCTTC. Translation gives CASSPGTTYGYTF.

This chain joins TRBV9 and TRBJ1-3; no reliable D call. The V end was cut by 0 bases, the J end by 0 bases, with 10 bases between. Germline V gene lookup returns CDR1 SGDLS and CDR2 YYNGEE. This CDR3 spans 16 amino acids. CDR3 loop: CASSVVSQLSGNTIYF. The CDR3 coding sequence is TGTGCCAGCAGCGTAGTGTCACAGCTCTCTGGAAACACCATATATTTT.